This TCR beta chain was captured by sequencing in a study of CD8 T cells in ankylosing spondylitis. Quantitative 5'-RACE was performed with molecular barcodes, and it yielded the TCR beta libraries. TCRdb used MiXCR to reprocess the 5' RACE reads, holding one entry per CDR3 protein. The table has some 87,000 distinct CDR3 sequences, 7.5% to 9% seen once. Study findings and constraints: Blood of patients with ankylosing spondylitis appeared to be characterized by a TCR beta motif of several highly homologous variants. The disease-linked clones had a CD8+ phenotype and low blood frequencies. Significantly higher representation of disease-linked clones was reported for matched ankylosing spondylitis synovial fluid.

This clonotype was counted at least ten times. Its antigen is unidentified. Germline CDR1 SQVTM, CDR2 ANQGSEA. The CDR3 loop spans 14 amino acids. Trimming removed 2 bases at V and 0 bases at J, with 10 bases between. The TCR originated in a male donor with ankylosing spondylitis or in good health (not recorded which). Sequencing was done on a sample of blood, either unsorted or a sorted T cell fraction (not recorded which). The chain has TRBV29-1 and TRBJ1-1, with D uncertain. CDR3: CSVEIVRLNTEAFF. Written as DNA, the CDR3 is TGCAGCGTTGAAATAGTCAGGTTGAACACTGAAGCTTTCTTT.